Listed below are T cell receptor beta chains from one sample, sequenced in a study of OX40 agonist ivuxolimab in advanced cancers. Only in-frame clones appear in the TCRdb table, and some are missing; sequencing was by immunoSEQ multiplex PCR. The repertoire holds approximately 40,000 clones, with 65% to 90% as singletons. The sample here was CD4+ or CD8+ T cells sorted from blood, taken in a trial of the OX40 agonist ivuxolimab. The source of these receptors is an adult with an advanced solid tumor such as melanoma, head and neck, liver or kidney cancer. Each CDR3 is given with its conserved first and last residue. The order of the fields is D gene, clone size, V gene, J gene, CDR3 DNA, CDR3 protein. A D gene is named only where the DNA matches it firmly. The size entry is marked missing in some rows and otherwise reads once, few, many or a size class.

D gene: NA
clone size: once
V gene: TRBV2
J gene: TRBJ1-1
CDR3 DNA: TGTGCCAGCAGTGAAAGGGAGGGTACTGAAGCTTTCTTT
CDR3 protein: CASSEREGTEAFF

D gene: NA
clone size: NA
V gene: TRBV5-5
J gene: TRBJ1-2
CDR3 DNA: TGTGCCAGCAGCCCGGATCCTTGGGGGAGCTATGGCTACACCTTC
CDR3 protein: CASSPDPWGSYGYTF

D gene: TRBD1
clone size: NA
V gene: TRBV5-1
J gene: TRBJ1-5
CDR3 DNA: TGCGCCAGCAGCGGGGGACAGGGCCCCAATCAGCCCCAGCATTTT
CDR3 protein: CASSGGQGPNQPQHF

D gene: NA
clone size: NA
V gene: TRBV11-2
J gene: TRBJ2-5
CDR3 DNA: TGTGCCAGCAGCTACTCGCGGGACCTTTTACAAGAGACCCAGTACTTC
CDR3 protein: CASSYSRDLLQETQYF

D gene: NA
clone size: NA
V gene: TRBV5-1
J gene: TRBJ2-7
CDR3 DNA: TGCGCCAGCAGCTATACGGGTCAGAACGAGCAGTACTTC
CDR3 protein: CASSYTGQNEQYF

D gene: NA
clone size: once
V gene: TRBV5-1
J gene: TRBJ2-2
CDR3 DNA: TGCGCCAGCAGCTTGACAGGAACCGGGGAGCTGTTTTTT
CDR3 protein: CASSLTGTGELFF

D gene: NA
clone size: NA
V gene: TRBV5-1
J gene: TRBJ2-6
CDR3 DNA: TGCGCCAGCAGCTCCGGGGGAGCGGATGGGGCCAACGTCCTGACTTTC
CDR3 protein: CASSSGGADGANVLTF

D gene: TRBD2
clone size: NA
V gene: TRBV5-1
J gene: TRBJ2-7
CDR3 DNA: TGCGCCAGCAGCTTGGGACTAGCGGGAGGTGTCAACTACGAGCAGTACTTC
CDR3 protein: CASSLGLAGGVNYEQYF

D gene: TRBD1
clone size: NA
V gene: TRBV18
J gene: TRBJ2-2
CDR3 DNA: TGTGCCAGCTCACCACGAGGGGGCGAGGCCGGGGAGCTGTTTTTT
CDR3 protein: CASSPRGGEAGELFF

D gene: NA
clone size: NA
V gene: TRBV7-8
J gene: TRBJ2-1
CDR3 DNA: TGTGCCAGCAGCTTGCGGGACCACTCCTGGGATGAGCAGTTCTTC
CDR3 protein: CASSLRDHSWDEQFF

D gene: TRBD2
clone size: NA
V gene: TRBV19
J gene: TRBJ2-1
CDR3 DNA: TGTGCCAGTACCCCGCTCGGTAGCGGGAGTCGTAATGAGCAGTTCTTC
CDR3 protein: CASTPLGSGSRNEQFF

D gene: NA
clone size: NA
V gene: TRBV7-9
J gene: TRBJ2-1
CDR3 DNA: TGTGCCAGCAGCTTACCGGCTAGCGTTCACAATGAGCAGTTCTTC
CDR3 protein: CASSLPASVHNEQFF

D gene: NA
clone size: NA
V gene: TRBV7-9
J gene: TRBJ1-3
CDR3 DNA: TGTGCCAGCAGCCCCCACTCTGGAAACACCATATATTTT
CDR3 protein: CASSPHSGNTIYF

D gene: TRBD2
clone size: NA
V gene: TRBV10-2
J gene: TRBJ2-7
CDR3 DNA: TGCGCCAGCAGTGACCGAGAGACTAGCGGGGTCCACGAGCAGTACTTC
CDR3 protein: CASSDRETSGVHEQYF

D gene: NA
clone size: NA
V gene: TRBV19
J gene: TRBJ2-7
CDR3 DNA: TGTGCCAGTCAACAAAGGGCAGGGAGATACGAGCAGTACTTC
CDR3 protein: CASQQRAGRYEQYF

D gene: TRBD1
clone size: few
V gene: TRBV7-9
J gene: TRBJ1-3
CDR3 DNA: TGTGCCAGCAGCCCACGGACAGGCGGCCTCTCTGGAAACACCATATATTTT
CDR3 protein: CASSPRTGGLSGNTIYF

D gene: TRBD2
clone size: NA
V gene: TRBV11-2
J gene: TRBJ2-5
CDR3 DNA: TGTGCCAGCAGCTTAGGGCCCAGCGGGAGGGCCGAAGAGACCCAGTACTTC
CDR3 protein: CASSLGPSGRAEETQYF

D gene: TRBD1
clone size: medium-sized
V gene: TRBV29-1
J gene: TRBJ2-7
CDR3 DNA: TGCAGCGTGCGACGGACAGGGTCCTACGAGCAGTACTTC
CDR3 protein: CSVRRTGSYEQYF

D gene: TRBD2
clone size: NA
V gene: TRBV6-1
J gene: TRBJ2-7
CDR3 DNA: TGTGCCAGCACCCAACTAGCGGGAGGCTCGGGCGAGCAGTACTTC
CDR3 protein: CASTQLAGGSGEQYF

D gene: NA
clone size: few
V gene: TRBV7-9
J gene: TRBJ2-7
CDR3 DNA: TGTGCCAGCAGCCCCGGGATAGTCTACGAGCAGTACTTC
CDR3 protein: CASSPGIVYEQYF

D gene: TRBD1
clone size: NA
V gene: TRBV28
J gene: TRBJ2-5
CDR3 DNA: TGTGCCAGCAGTAAAGCAGGGGGTCAAGAGACCCAGTACTTC
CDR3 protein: CASSKAGGQETQYF

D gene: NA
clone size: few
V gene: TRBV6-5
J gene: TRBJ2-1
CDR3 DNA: TGTGCCAGCAGTTACGGAGTCGGGGGGACAAGGGGTGAGCAGTTCTTC
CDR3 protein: CASSYGVGGTRGEQFF

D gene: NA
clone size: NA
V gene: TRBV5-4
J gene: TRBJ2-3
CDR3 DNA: TGTGCCAGCAGCTTCCCTGGGAGGCCGAGCACAGATACGCAGTATTTT
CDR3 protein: CASSFPGRPSTDTQYF

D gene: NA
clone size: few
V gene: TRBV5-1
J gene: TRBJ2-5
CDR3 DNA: TGCGCCAGCAGCATGCAATCCCAAGAGACCCAGTACTTC
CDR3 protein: CASSMQSQETQYF

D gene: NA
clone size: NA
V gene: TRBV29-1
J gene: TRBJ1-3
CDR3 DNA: TGCAGCGTTGAATCAGGATTCTCTGGAAACACCATATATTTT
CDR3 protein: CSVESGFSGNTIYF

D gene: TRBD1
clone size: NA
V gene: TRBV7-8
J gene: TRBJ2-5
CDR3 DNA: TGTGCCAGCAGACGGGACAGGGGTGGGGAGACCCAGTACTTC
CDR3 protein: CASRRDRGGETQYF

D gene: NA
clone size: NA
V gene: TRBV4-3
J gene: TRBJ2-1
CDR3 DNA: TGCGCCAGCAGCCAAGACAGGGCCTACAATGAGCAGTTCTTC
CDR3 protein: CASSQDRAYNEQFF

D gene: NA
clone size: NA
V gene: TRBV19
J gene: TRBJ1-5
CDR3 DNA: TGTGCCAGTAGTATTTTACAGGGCGAACAGCCCCAGCATTTT
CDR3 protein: CASSILQGEQPQHF

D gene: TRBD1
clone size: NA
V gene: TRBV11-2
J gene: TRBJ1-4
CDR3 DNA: TGTGCCAGCAGCCAGAACACAGGGGGGGATGAAAAACTGTTTTTT
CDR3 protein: CASSQNTGGDEKLFF

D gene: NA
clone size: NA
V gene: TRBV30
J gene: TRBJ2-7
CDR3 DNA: TGTGCCTGGAGTGTACGGACTACGGGGGAGCAGTACTTC
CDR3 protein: CAWSVRTTGEQYF

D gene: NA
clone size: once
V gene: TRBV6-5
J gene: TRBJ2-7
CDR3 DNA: TGTGCCAGCAGTTACAACAGGGAAACCTACGAGCAGTACTTC
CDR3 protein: CASSYNRETYEQYF

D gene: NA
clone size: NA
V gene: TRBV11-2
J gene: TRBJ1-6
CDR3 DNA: TGTGCCAGCAGCTTAGCGACCCGATCACCCCTCCACTTT
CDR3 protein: CASSLATRSPLHF

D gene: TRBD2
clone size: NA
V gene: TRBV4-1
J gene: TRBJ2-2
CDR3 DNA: TGCGCCAGCAGCCAAGTCTCTCGCGGGGGGCGCGGCGGGGAGCTGTTTTTT
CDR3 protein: CASSQVSRGGRGGELFF

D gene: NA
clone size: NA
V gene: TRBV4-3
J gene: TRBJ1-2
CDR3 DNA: TGCGCCAGCAGCCAAGTTTACGGACCTGGGGGCTTCGACTATGGCTACACCTTC
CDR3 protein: CASSQVYGPGGFDYGYTF

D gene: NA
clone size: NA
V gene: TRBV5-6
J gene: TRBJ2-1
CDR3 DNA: TGTGCCAGCAGCTTGTCCGGAAGGGAGCAGTTCTTC
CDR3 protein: CASSLSGREQFF

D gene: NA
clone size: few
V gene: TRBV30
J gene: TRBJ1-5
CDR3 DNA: TGTGCCTGGAGTGTAGGTGGGTCCAATCAGCCCCAGCATTTT
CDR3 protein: CAWSVGGSNQPQHF

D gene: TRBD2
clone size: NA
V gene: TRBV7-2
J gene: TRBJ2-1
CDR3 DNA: TGTGCCAGCAGCTTTGCTAGCGGGATATACAATGAGCAGTTCTTC
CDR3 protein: CASSFASGIYNEQFF

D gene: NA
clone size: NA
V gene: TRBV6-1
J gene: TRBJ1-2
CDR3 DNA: TGTGCCAGCAGTGAAGGGCCGGGCCTTGTCGGAGGCTACACCTTC
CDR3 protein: CASSEGPGLVGGYTF

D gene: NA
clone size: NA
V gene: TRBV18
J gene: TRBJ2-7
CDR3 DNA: TGTGCCAGCTCACCCGGACAGTTAAACGAGCAGTACTTC
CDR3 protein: CASSPGQLNEQYF

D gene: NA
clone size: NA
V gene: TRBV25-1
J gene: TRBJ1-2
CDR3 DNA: TGTGCCAGCAGTGATTTGGGGAGAGAATTTAGTGGCTACACCTTC
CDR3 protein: CASSDLGREFSGYTF

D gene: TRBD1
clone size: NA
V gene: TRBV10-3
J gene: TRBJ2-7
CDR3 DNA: TGTGCCATCAGTGCAGGGGGCGAGCAGTACTTC
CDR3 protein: CAISAGGEQYF

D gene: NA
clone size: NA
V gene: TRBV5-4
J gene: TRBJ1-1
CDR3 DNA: TGTGCCAGCAGCTCACGCTCGAACACTGAAGCTTTCTTT
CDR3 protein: CASSSRSNTEAFF

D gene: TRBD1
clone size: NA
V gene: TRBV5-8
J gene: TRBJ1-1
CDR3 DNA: TGTGCCAGCAGCTCGCGGACAGGGGGTTTGGTGAACACTGAAGCTTTCTTT
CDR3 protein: CASSSRTGGLVNTEAFF

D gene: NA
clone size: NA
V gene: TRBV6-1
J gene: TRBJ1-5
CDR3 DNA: TGTGCCAGCAGTGAACTGGCAGGGGTAAGTCAGCCCCAGCATTTT
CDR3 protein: CASSELAGVSQPQHF

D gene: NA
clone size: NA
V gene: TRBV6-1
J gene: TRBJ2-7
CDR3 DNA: TGTGCCAGCAGAACCTCAGGGGTACCCTACGAGCAGTACTTC
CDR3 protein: CASRTSGVPYEQYF